These 11 T cell receptor beta chains were all obtained from the same sample, sequenced in a study of glioma-infiltrating T cells. TCR alpha and beta CDR3 regions were amplified from RNA using iRepertoire nested multiplex PCR. TCRdb used MiXCR to reprocess the multiplex PCR reads, holding one entry per CDR3 protein. The table records under 200,000 distinct CDR3 sequences, approximately 40% of them present only once. The specimen sequenced was glioma tissue, nonneoplastic brain tissue, or PBMCs (not recorded which). These receptors all stem from a human donor with low-grade glioma or glioblastoma, undergoing nonglioma brain surgery, or in good health (not recorded which).

The chain is built from TRBV20-1 and TRBJ1-6; perhaps TRBD1 as D (5 bases). The CDR3 has 14 residues. Deletions cut 5 bases from V and 7 bases from J, with 15 bases between. Germline assignment: CDR1 DFQATT and CDR2 SNEGSKA (reference sequence). The CDR3 reads CSAPPVGDNSPLHF. The CDR3 region has the DNA TGCAGTGCTCCACCGGTGGGGGACAATTCACCCCTCCACTTT.

This rearrangement joins TRBV3-1 to TRBJ2-1; 7 nucleotides line up with TRBD2. CDR3 length equals 15 residues. J gave up 7 bases and V 4 bases, and 10 bases lay outside the gene matches. Germline V gene data show CDR1 as LGHDT and CDR2 as YNNKEL (reference sequence). The CDR3 region has the DNA TGTGCCAGCAGCCTTTCGCGGGAGAAATTTAATGAGCAGTTCTTC. Its translation: CASSLSREKFNEQFF.

To note about this clonotype: A clone one base away is much larger, so this may be a read error. The chain combines TRBV20-1 with TRBJ1-6; 8 bases align to TRBD1. Trimming at V came to 4 bases and at J to 14 bases, leaving 16 bases not matched to a gene. Germline V gene data show CDR1 as DFQATT and CDR2 as SNEGSKA (reference sequence). The CDR3 is made up of 15 amino acids. The DNA of the CDR3 is TGCAGTGCTACCCTTGGGCAGGGGGCACGGTCAACCCTCCACTTT. Its translation: CSATLGQGARSTLHF.

A word on this clonotype: A much larger clone sits a single nucleotide away, making a read error possible. The chain is built from TRBV2 and TRBJ1-2; tentatively, D is TRBD1 (5 bases). CDR1 is SNHLY and CDR2 is FYNNEI in the germline V gene. V was shortened by 6 bases and J by 3 bases, with 17 bases between the two germline ends. This CDR3 has 15 amino acids. DNA of the CDR3: TGTGCCAGCAGGGTAGGGGCAGTTCACGACTATGGCTACACCTTC. This encodes CASRVGAVHDYGYTF.

This clonotype was seen ten or more times. The chain links TRBV20-1 to TRBJ2-1, with TRBD1 as a possible D gene (6 bases). Trimming stripped 4 bases from V and 1 base from J, with 14 bases between. In germline, CDR1 is DFQATT, CDR2 SNEGSKA (reference sequence). This CDR3 contains 15 residues. CDR3 in DNA: TGCAGTGCTACAACAGGGATTACGTCCTACAATGAGCAGTTCTTC. Protein: CSATTGITSYNEQFF.

This clonotype was seen repeatedly, ten times or more. The V call is TRBV7-2, the J call TRBJ1-5; perhaps TRBD1 as D (6 bases). V shed 6 bases and J shed 3 bases, with 12 bases lying between them. The CDR3 is made up of 14 amino acids. The germline CDR1 and CDR2 sequences are SGHTA and FQGNSA. CDR3 sequence (DNA): TGTGCCAGCAGGGCACAGGGAGACAATCAGCCCCAGCATTTT. Encoded protein: CASRAQGDNQPQHF.

V usage is TRBV11-2 and J usage is TRBJ2-3; 7 bases align to TRBD2. Germline lookup yields CDR1 SGHAT and CDR2 FQNNGV. V was clipped by 5 bases and J by 0 bases; unmatched bases: 5. This CDR3 contains 15 residues. CDR3 residues: CASSGLGGSTDTQYF. In nucleotides, the CDR3 is TGTGCCAGCAGCGGGTTGGGGGGGAGCACAGATACGCAGTATTTT.

Concerning this clonotype itself: Germline and junction disagree at one end, which may indicate a read error. The rearrangement links TRBV6-2 or TRBV6-3 to TRBJ2-1; 13 bases align to TRBD2. From germline, CDR1 is MNHEY and CDR2 SVGEGT. This CDR3 spans 15 amino acids. The DNA of the CDR3 is TGTGCCAGCAGTCTCGGACTAGCGGGAGTGAGTGAGGAGTTCTTC. Translated, it gives CASSLGLAGVSEEFF.

The sample holds many counts of this clonotype. The V gene is TRBV19, the J gene TRBJ2-7, with 8 bases aligning to TRBD2. V trimming: 6 bases; J trimming: 3 bases; junction bases outside the gene matches: 7. This CDR3 is built from 14 residues. Germline V CDR1 and CDR2: LNHDA, SQIVND (reference sequence). CDR3 DNA sequence: TGTGCCAGTAGCCGGGGGGGCTCGGACTACGAGCAGTACTTC. This translates into CASSRGGSDYEQYF.

This clonotype was counted a few times. The final CDR3 position lacks the conserved phenylalanine or tryptophan, pointing to a likely read error. The chain is built from TRBV20-1 and TRBJ2-1; a possible D gene is TRBD1 (7 bases). This CDR3 region has 15 residues. V lost 6 bases and J 5 bases, leaving 20 bases between the germline ends. Germline V gene data show CDR1 as DFQATT and CDR2 as SNEGSKA (reference sequence). As DNA, the CDR3 is TGCAGTGCCGGTAGGGAGACAGGGAGGAACAATGAGCAGTTCTCC. Translated, it gives CSAGRETGRNNEQFS.

To note about this clonotype: A much larger clone lies a single base off, so this may be a read error. The V gene is TRBV4-1, the J gene TRBJ1-2; D remains ambiguous. CDR1 is MGHRA, CDR2 YSYEKL, per germline. CDR3 size: 15 residues. Trimming stripped 0 bases from V and 9 bases from J, with 17 bases between. The DNA of the CDR3 is TGCGCCAGCAGCCAAGATGGGAAGGTCGACGATCGCTACACCTTC. Translation: CASSQDGKVDDRYTF.